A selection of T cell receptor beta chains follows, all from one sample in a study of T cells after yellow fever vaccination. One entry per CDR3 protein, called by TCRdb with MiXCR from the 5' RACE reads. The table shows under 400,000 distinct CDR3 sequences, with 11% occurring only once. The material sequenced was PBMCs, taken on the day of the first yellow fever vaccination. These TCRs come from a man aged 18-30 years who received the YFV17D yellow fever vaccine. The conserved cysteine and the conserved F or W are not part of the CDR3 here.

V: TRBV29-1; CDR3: SVANRGPYEKLF
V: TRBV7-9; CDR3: ASSLVVAGVEEQY
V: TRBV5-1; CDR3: ASSLAGWDGENTEAF
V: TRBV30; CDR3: AWSENGEAF
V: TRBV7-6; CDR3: ASSSGTGEKLF
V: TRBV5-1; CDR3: ASSTGVLTGPFQETQY
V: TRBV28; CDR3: ASTLGGAGANVLT
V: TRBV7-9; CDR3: ASSLAASYEQY
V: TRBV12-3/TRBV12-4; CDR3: ASSSRVQTTYNEQF
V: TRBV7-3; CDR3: ASSLTGGAGNEQF
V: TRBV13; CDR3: ASSAKKGNTEAF
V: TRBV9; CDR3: ASSVDSGDYYEQY
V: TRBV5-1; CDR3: ASSFMEPDRATLQGYT
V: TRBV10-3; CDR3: AIRVSGTQPEQY
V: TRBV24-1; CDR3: ATSDPRQPSEY
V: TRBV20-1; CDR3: SARSRDGNTEAF
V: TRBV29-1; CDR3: SVLPGQAPYEQY
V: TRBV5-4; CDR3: ASSLIESSNTGELF
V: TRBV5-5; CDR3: ASSSHGTEAF
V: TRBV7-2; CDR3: ASSLATGFNYGYT
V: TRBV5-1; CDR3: ASSFWGTGNTIY
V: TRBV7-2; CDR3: ASKIGDTQY
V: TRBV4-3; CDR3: ASSQDWAGTNTEAF
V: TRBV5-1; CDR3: ASSLGHKETQY
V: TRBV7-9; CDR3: ASSLEGQDNYLYGYT
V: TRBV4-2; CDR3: ASSQGGDRYNEQF
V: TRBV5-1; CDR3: ASSLTGWGQF
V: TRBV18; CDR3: ASSRDPRETQY
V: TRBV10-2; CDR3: ASRTGSSYEQY
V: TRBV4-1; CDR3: ASSPRDRVNQPQH
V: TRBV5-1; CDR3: ASSVLPRYQETQY
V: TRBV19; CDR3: ASSLQGELNQPQH
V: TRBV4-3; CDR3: ASSQWEGEDTQY
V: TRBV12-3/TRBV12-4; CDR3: ASSLRDPPREQF
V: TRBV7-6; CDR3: ASSARRGDNSPLH
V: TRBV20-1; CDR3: SARVGGANTEAF
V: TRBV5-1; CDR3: ASSGTGLKSYEQY
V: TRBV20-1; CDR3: SARDEERGGETQY
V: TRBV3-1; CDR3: ASSQALAGGPFEQF
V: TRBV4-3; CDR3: ASSQEHTTNYGYT
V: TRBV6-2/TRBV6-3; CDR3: ASSYSAYREYDT
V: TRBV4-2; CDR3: ASSRSSSGGNTGELF
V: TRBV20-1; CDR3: SARGLGQGATDTQY
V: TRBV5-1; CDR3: ASSAWGRSSTDTQY
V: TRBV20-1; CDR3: SALLPRGGLYGYT
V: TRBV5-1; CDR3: ASSLTPSSTDTQY
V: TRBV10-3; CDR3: ATCRSMATNEKLF
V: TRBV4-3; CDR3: ASSQQRGVYNEQF